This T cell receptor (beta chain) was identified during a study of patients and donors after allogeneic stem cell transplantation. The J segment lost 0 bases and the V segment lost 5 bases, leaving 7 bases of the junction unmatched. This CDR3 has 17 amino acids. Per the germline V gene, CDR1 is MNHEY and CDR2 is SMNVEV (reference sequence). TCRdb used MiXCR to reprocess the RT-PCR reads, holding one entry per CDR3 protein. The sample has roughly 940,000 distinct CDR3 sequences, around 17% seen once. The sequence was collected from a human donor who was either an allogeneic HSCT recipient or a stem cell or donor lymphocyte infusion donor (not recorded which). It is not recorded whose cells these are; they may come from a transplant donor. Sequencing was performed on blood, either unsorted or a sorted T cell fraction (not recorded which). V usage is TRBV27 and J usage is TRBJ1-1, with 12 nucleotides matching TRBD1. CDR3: CASSPFGTGGLNTEAFF. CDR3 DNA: TGTGCCAGCAGTCCATTTGGGACAGGGGGCCTGAACACTGAAGCTTTCTTT.